This T cell receptor (beta chain) was identified during a study of beta chain features in type 1 diabetes. Overall study: All samples together contributed some 100,000,000 sorted cells for examination. Findings and caveats of the study: The similarity of naive, central memory and Treg TCRB repertoires appeared greater among patients than among healthy donors.

A single heparinised blood sample, averaging approximately 110 mL, was obtained per donor. Since all of the isolated RNA was reverse transcribed, expressed TCRB transcripts were what got sequenced. Libraries were prepared by immunoSEQ multiplex PCR; TCRdb keeps only in-frame clonotypes and omits some of them. The sample yields hundreds of thousands of clones, around 13% seen once. The CDR3 runs 15 residues. V dropped 2 bases and J dropped 5 bases, with 16 bases sitting between them. Germline loops: CDR1 LGHNA, CDR2 YNFKEQ. Note on this clone: Its antigen remains unknown.

The sample comprised naive CD4+ T cells from blood. The rearrangement joins TRBV4-2 to TRBJ2-7, with unresolved D. This TCR was recovered from a man aged 18 to 29 in good health. The CDR3 sequence: CASSQPRTTLDEQYF. The DNA of the CDR3 is TGTGCCAGCAGCCAACCTCGAACGACACTTGACGAGCAGTACTTC.